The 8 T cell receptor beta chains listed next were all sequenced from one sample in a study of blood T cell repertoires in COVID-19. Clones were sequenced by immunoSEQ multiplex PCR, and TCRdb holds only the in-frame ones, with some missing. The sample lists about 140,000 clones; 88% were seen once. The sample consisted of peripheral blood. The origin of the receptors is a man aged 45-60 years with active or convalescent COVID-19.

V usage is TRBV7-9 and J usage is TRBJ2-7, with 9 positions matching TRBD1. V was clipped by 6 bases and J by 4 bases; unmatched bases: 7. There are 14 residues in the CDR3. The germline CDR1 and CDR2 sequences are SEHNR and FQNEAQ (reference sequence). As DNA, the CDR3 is TGTGCCAGCAGTACGGACAGGGGTGTTTACGAGCAGTACTTC. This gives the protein CASSTDRGVYEQYF.

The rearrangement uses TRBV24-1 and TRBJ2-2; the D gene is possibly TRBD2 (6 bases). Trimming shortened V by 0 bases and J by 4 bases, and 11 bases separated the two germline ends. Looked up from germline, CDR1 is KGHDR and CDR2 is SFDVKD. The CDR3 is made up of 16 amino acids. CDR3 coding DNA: TGTGCCACCAGTGATTTGACGGGGGATCGCACCGGGGAGCTGTTTTTT. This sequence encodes CATSDLTGDRTGELFF.

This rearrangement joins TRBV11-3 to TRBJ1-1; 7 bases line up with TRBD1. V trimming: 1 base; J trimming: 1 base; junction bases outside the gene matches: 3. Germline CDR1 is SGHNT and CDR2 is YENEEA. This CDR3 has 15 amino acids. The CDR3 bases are TGTGCCAGCAGCTTAGGGGGGACAGAGAACACTGAAGCTTTCTTT. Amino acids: CASSLGGTENTEAFF.

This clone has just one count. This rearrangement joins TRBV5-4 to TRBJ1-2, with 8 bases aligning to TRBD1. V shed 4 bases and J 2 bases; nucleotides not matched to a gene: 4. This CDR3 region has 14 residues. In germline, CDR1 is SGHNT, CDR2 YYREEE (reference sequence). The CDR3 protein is CASSARQGNYGYTF. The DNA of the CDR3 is TGTGCCAGCAGCGCAAGACAGGGGAACTATGGCTACACCTTC.

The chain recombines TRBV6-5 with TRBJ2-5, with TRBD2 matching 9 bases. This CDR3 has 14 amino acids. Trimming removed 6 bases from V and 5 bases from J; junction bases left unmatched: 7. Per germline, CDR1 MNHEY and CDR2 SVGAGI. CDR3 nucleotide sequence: TGTGCCAGCAGGTTTAGCGGGAGTTGGGAGACCCAGTACTTC. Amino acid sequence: CASRFSGSWETQYF.

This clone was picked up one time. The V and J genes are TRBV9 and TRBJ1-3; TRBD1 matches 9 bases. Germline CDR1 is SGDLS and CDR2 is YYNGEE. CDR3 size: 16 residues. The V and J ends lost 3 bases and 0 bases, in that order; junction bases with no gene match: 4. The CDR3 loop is CASSDGTGTSGNTIYF. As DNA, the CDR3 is TGTGCCAGCAGCGACGGGACAGGGACCTCTGGAAACACCATATATTTT.

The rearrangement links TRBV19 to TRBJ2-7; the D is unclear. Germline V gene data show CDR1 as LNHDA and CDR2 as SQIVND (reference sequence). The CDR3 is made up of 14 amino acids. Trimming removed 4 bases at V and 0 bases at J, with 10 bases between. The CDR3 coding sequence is TGTGCCAGTAGTAGCCCGGTTCCCTCCTACGAGCAGTACTTC. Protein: CASSSPVPSYEQYF. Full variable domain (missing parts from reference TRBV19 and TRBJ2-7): DGGITQSPKYLFRKEGQNVTLSCEQNLNHDAMYWYRQDPGQGLRLIYYSQIVNDFQKGDIAEGYSVSREKKESFPLTVTSAQKNPTAFYLCASSSPVPSYEQYFGPGTRLTVT.

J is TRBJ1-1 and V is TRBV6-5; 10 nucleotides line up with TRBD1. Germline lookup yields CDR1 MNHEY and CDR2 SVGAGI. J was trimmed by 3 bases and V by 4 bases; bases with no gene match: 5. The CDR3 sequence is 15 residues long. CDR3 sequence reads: CASSFTGTGDTEAFF. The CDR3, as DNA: TGTGCCAGCAGTTTTACCGGGACAGGGGACACTGAAGCTTTCTTT.